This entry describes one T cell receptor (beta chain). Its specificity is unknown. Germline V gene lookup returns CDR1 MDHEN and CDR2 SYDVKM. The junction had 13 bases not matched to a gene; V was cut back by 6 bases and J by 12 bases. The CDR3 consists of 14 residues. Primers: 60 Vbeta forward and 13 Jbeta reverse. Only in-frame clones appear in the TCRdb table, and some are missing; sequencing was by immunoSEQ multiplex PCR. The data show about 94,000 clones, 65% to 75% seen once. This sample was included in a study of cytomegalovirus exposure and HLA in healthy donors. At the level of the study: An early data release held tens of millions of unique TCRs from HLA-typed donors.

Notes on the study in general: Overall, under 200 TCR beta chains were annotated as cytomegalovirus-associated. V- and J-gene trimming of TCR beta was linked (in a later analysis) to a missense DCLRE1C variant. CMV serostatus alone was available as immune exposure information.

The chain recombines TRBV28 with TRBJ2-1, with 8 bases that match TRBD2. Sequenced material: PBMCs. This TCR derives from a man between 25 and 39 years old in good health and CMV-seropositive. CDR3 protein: CASRAGLEVGGQFF. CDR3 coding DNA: TGTGCCAGCAGGGCGGGACTAGAGGTAGGGGGGCAGTTCTTC.